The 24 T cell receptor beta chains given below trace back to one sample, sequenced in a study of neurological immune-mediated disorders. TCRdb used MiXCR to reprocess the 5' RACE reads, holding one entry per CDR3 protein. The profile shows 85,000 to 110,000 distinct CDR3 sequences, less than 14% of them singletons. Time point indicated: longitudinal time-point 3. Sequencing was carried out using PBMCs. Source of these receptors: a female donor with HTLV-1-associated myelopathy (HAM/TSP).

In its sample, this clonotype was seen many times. The CDR3 sequence is CASSLLNNSPLHF. CDR3 sequence (DNA): TGTGCCAGCAGTTTATTGAATAATTCACCCCTCCACTTT. The V call is TRBV12-3 or TRBV12-4, the J call TRBJ1-6, with D hard to call. Trimming took 2 bases from V and 5 from J, leaving 4 bases between them. The CDR3 has 13 amino acids.

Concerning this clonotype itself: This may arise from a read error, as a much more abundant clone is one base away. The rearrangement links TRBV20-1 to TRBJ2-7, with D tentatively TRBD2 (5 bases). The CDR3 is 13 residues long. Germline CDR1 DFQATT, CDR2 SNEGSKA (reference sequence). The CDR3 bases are TGCAGCCTAAGTTCCGGGATCTCCTACGAGAAGTACTTC. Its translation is CSLSSGISYEKYF.

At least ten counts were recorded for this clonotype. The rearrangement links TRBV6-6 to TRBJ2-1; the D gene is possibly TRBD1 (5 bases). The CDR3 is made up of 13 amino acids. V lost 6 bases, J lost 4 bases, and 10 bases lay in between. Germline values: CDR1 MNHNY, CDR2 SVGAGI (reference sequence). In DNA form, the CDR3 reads TGTGCCAGCAGGGCCCGACAGTACAATGAGCAGTTCTTC. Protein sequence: CASRARQYNEQFF.

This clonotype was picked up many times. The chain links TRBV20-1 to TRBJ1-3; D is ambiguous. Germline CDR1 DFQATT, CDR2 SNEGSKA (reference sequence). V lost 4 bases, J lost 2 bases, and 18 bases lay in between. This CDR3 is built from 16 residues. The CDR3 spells CSAIDHGNPTGNTIYF. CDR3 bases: TGCAGTGCTATTGATCACGGGAACCCGACTGGAAACACCATATATTTT.

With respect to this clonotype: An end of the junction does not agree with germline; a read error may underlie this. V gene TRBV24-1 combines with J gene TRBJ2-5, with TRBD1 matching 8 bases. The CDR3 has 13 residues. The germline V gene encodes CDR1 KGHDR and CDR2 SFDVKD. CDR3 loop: CTTSHGDRETQYF. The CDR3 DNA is TGTACCACCTCCCACGGGGACAGGGAGACCCAGTACTTC.

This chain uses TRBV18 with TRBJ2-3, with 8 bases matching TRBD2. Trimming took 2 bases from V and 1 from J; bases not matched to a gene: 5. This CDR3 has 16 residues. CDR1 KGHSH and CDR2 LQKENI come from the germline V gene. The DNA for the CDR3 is TGTGCCAGCTCACCAACCCGCGGGGGGCGCACAGATACGCAGTATTTT. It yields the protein CASSPTRGGRTDTQYF.

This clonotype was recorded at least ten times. CDR3 loop: CATIGQGNTEAFF. The CDR3 DNA follows: TGTGCCACAATCGGACAGGGGAACACTGAAGCTTTCTTT. This chain joins TRBV10-3 and TRBJ1-1; 8 nucleotides match TRBD1. After removal of 10 bases from V and 1 base from J, the junction contained 5 bases not matched to a gene. There are 13 residues in the CDR3. The germline V gene encodes CDR1 ENHRY and CDR2 SYGVKD.

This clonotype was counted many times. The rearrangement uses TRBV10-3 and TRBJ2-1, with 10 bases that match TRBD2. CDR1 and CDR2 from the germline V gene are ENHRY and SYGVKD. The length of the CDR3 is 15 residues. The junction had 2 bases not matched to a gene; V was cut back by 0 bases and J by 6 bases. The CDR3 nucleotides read TGTGCCATCAGTGAGTCGAGCGGGGGGGCCAATGAGCAGTTCTTC. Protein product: CAISESSGGANEQFF.

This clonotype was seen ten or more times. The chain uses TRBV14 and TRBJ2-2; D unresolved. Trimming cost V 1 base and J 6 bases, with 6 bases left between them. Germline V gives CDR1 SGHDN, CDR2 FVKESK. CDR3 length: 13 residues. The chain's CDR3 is CASSQVQAGELFF. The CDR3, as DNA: TGTGCCAGCAGCCAAGTCCAGGCCGGGGAGCTGTTTTTT.

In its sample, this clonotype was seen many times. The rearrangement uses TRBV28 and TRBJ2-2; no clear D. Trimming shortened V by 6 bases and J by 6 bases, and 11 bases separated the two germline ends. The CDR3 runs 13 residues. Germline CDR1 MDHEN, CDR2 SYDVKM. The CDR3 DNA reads TGTGCCAGCAGCCTTCAGGTTCCCGGGGAGCTGTTTTTT. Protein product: CASSLQVPGELFF.

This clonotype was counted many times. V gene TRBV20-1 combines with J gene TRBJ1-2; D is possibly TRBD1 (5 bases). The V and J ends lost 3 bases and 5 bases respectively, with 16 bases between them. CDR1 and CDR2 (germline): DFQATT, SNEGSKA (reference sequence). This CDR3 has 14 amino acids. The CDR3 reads CSARGGAGRYGYTF. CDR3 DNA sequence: TGCAGTGCTAGGGGCGGGGCAGGGAGGTATGGCTACACCTTC.

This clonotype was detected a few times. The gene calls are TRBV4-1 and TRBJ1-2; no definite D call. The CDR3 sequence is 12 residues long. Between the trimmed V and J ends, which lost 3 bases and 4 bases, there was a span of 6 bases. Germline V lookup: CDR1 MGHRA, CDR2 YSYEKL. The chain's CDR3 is CASSHRSYGYTF. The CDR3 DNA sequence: TGCGCCAGCAGCCACAGGTCCTATGGCTACACCTTC.

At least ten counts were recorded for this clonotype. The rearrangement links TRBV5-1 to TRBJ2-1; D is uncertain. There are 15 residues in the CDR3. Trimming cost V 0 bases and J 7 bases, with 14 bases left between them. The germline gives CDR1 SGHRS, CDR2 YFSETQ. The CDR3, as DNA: TGCGCCAGCAGCTTGGGGTCGGGTGATTTGAATGAGCAGTTCTTC. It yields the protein CASSLGSGDLNEQFF.

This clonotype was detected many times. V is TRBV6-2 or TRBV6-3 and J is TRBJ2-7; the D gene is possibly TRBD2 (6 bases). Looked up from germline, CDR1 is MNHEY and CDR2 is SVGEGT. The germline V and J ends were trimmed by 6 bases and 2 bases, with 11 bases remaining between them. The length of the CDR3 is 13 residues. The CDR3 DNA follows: TGTGCCAGCAGACGACTAGAGACCTACGAGCAGTACTTC. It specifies CASRRLETYEQYF.

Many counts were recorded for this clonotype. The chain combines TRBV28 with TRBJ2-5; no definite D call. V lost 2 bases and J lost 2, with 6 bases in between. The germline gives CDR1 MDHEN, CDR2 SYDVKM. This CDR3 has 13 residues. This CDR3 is CASSLQVQETQYF. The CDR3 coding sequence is TGTGCCAGCAGTTTACAGGTACAAGAGACCCAGTACTTC.

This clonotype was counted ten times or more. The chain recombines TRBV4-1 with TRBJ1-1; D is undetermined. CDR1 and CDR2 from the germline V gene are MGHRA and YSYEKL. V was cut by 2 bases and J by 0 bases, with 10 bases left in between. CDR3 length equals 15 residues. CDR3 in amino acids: CASSQSPNLNTEAFF. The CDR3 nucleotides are TGCGCCAGCAGCCAATCACCGAATCTGAACACTGAAGCTTTCTTT.

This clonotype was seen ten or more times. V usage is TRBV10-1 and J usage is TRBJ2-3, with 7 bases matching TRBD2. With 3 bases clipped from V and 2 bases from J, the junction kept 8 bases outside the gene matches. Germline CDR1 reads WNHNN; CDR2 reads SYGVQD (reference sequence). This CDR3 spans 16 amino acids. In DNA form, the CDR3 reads TGCGCCAGCAGTGACATACCGGGGGGAGACACAGATACGCAGTATTTT. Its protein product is CASSDIPGGDTDTQYF.

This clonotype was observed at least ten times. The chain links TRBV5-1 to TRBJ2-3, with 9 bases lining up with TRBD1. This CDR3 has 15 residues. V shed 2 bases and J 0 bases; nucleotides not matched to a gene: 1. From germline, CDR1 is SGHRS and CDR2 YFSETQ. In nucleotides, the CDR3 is TGCGCCAGCAGCTTCGGGACAGGGAGCACAGATACGCAGTATTTT. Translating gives CASSFGTGSTDTQYF.

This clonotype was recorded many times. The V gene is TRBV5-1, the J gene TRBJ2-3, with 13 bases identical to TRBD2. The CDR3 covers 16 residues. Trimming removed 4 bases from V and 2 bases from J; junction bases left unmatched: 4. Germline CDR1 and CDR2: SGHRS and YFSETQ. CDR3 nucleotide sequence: TGCGCCAGCAGCCGGGGGACTAGCGGGGTCACAGATACGCAGTATTTT. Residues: CASSRGTSGVTDTQYF.

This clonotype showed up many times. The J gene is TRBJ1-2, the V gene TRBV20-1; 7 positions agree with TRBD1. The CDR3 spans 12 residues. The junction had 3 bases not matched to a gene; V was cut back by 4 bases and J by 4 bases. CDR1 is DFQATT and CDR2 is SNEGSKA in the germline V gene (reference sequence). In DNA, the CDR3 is TGCAGTGCTACCCGGGACAGCTATGGCTACACCTTC. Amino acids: CSATRDSYGYTF.

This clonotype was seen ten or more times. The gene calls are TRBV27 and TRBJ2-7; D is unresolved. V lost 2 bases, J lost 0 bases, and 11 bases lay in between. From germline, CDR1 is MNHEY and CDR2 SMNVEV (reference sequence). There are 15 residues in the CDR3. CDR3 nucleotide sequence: TGTGCCAGCAGTTTAGACGGGCGAAGCTCCTACGAGCAGTACTTC. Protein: CASSLDGRSSYEQYF.

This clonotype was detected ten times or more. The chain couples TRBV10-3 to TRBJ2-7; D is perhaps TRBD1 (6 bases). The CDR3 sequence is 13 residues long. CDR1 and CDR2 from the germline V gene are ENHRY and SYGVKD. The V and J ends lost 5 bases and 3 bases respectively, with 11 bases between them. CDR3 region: CAISLGGSYEQYF. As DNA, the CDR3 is TGTGCCATCAGTTTAGGGGGAAGCTACGAGCAGTACTTC.

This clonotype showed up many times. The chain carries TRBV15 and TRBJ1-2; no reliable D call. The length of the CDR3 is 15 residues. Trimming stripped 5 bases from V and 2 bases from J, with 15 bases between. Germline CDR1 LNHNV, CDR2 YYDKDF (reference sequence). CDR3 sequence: CATSPRHRANYGYTF. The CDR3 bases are TGTGCCACCAGCCCACGTCATCGTGCAAACTATGGCTACACCTTC.

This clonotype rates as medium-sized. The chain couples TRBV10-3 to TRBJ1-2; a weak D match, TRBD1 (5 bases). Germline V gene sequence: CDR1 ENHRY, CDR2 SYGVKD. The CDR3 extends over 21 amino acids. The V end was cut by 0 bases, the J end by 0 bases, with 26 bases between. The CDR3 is CAISESTFLGRVRGSNYGYTF. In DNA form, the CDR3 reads TGTGCCATCAGTGAGTCGACGTTCCTTGGCAGGGTGAGGGGATCTAACTATGGCTACACCTTC.